This T cell receptor beta chain comes out of a study of cytomegalovirus exposure and HLA in healthy donors. The CDR3 runs to 16 residues. Germline V gives CDR1 SGHNT, CDR2 YYREEE (reference sequence). With 4 bases clipped from V and 7 bases from J, the junction kept 15 bases outside the gene matches. Points on this clone: Its antigen is not identified.

PCR employed 60 Vbeta and 13 Jbeta primers. The repertoire was sequenced with immunoSEQ multiplex PCR; TCRdb's copy has only in-frame clones and lacks some. The sample carries about 270,000 clones, roughly two thirds recorded once. Study conclusions and caveats: Later analysis demonstrated an association between a missense DCLRE1C variant and TCR beta V- and J-gene trimming.

Sequencing was performed on PBMCs. This rearrangement joins TRBV5-4 to TRBJ2-7; TRBD2 aligns across 9 bases. The source is a female donor in good health and CMV-seronegative. The CDR3 spells CASSPRVAGGSVEQYF. CDR3 nucleotides: TGTGCCAGCAGCCCCCGGGTGGCGGGAGGGAGTGTAGAGCAGTACTTC. Full variable domain (outside the CDR3, taken from reference TRBV5-4 and TRBJ2-7): ETGVTQSPTHLIKTRGQQVTLRCSSQSGHNTVSWYQQALGQGPQFIFQYYREEENGRGNFPPRFSGLQFPNYSSELNVNALELDDSALYLCASSPRVAGGSVEQYFGPGTRLTVT.